This paragraph reports one TCR beta chain. Profiled with immunoSEQ multiplex PCR; TCRdb holds only in-frame clones, not every one. The profile shows some 120,000 clones, about four fifths of them singletons. This entry comes from a study of blood T cell repertoires in COVID-19. V lost 1 base to trimming and J lost 5 bases, with 11 bases between them. This CDR3 contains 14 residues. CDR1 LNHDA and CDR2 SQIVND come from the germline V gene (reference sequence). The sequencing sample was made of peripheral blood. This clonotype was obtained from a man older than 75 with acute or convalescent COVID-19. The rearrangement links TRBV19 to TRBJ1-2; no reliable D call. In DNA, the CDR3 is TGTGCCAGTAGTATAGTTACCGGGAATTATGGCTACACCTTC. It specifies CASSIVTGNYGYTF. The entire variable domain, with the rest obtained from reference TRBV19 and TRBJ1-2, is as follows: DGGITQSPKYLFRKEGQNVTLSCEQNLNHDAMYWYRQDPGQGLRLIYYSQIVNDFQKGDIAEGYSVSREKKESFPLTVTSAQKNPTAFYLCASSIVTGNYGYTFGSGTRLTVV.